This entry describes one T cell receptor beta chain. Its antigen is not identified. Sequencing was performed with immunoSEQ multiplex PCR; in TCRdb, only in-frame clones are kept and a portion is missing. The data contain under 150,000 clones, 82% of them seen just once; the ten biggest clones take up roughly 4.5%. This entry belongs to a study of T cell responses to AZD1222 COVID-19 vaccine. Germline values: CDR1 KGHSH, CDR2 LQKENI. The CDR3 is 12 amino acids. Trimming removed 2 bases from V and 8 bases from J, with 6 bases in between. Overall study findings and caveats: White British donors predominated, females outnumbered males, and clonal diversity was possibly underestimated.

This TCR was recovered from an adult in good health. The chain combines TRBV18 with TRBJ2-2, with D hard to call. Sample: peripheral blood, taken on day 0 of MenACWY control vaccination. For the CDR3, the DNA is TGTGCCAGCTCACCAGGGTTGGGGGAGCTGTTTTTT. As protein: CASSPGLGELFF. The variable domain in full, completed from reference TRBV18 and TRBJ2-2, reads NAGVMQNPRHLVRRRGQEARLRCSPMKGHSHVYWYRQLPEEGLKFMVYLQKENIIDESGMPKERFSAEFPKEGPSILRIQQVVRGDSAAYFCASSPGLGELFFGEGSRLTVL.